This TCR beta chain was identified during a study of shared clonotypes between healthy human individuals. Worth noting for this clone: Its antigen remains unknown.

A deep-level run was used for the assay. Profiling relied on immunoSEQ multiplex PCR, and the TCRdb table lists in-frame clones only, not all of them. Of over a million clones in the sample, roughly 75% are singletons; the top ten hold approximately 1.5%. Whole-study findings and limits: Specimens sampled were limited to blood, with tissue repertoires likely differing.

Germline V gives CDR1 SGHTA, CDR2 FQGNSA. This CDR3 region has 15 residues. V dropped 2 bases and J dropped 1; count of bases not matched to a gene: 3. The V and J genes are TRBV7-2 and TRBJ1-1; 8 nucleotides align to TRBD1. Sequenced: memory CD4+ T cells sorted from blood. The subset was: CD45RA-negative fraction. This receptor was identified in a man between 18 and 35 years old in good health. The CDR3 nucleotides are TGTGCCAGCAGCTTACAGGGGGCGGGGAACACTGAAGCTTTCTTT. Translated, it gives CASSLQGAGNTEAFF.